One sample yielded the 19 T cell receptor beta chains listed below, sequenced in a study of T cells in women clearing cervical HPV infection. Here immunoSEQ multiplex PCR was the method, and the copy in TCRdb shows in-frame clones only, minus some. There are about 20,000 clones in the sample, with 5% to 7% held by the top ten. Sequenced input: blood buffy coat. The receptors were gathered from a woman aged 18 to 75 with a cervical HPV16 infection that either progressed to CIN3+ or cleared (not recorded which).

Comment on this clone: The CDR3 goes on 3 residues after the read ends, and that part is filled in from the germline J gene. J is TRBJ2-3 and V is TRBV20-1, with D maybe TRBD2 (7 bases). This CDR3 is 16 amino acids long. Germline CDR1 and CDR2: DFQATT and SNEGSKA (reference sequence). The V and J ends lost 0 bases and 0 bases respectively, with 13 bases between them. This CDR3 is CSAREVRGRSTDTQYF. Partial CDR3 DNA: TGCAGTGCTAGAGAGGTGCGGGGGCGAAGCACAGATACG.

Worth noting for this clone: The read ends 3 residues early relative to the CDR3; the germline J gene fills the gap. The rearrangement uses TRBV6-2 or TRBV6-3 and TRBJ2-1; unclear D gene. The CDR3 has 14 amino acids. V was shortened by 4 bases and J by 8 bases, with 15 bases between the two germline ends. Germline V gene sequence: CDR1 MNHEY, CDR2 SVGEGT. Here the CDR3 reads CASSSPYRRDEQFF. Incomplete CDR3 DNA: TGTGCCAGCAGTTCCCCATATCGTCGGGATGAG.

Note on this clone: The CDR3 extends 3 residues past the end of the read, so its final part is completed from the germline J gene. The chain carries TRBV19 and TRBJ1-4, with a tentative D call TRBD1 (5 bases). Germline V gives CDR1 LNHDA, CDR2 SQIVND (reference sequence). This CDR3 has 12 residues. Partial CDR3 DNA: TGTGCCAGTAGCCCTGGGGCCAACGTA. Translated: CASSPGANV. The whole CDR3 is CASSPGANVLFF.

Turning to this clone: The observed sequence ends 3 residues before the CDR3 terminus, with the missing tail filled in from the germline J gene. This sequence joins TRBV20-1 and TRBJ2-7; D not resolved. Germline CDR1 reads DFQATT; CDR2 reads SNEGSKA (reference sequence). The germline V and J ends were trimmed by 4 bases and 4 bases, with 14 bases remaining between them. The CDR3 consists of 13 residues. CDR3 loop: CSAIEVGLYEQYF. The sequenced part of the CDR3 DNA is TGCAGTGCTATTGAGGTGGGCCTATACGAG.

Turning to this clone: Sequence at one end of the junction differs from germline and may be a read error. The read finishes 3 residues shy of the CDR3 end, and the germline J gene is used to complete it. Other DNA sequences of this sample code for an identical CDR3. The chain links TRBV6-2 or TRBV6-3 to TRBJ1-2, with D perhaps matching TRBD1 (6 bases). The CDR3 totals 12 residues. Germline V gene sequence: CDR1 MNHEY, CDR2 SVGEGT. CDR3 DNA (partial): TGTGCCAGCGGGCAGGGGAACTATGGG. Translating gives CASGQGNYG. From start to end, the CDR3 is CASGQGNYGYTF.

A note on this clone: Read data end 3 residues before the CDR3 end; the end is taken from the germline J gene. The V gene is TRBV18, the J gene TRBJ1-2; D possibly corresponds to TRBD1 (5 bases). The CDR3 is 15 residues long. Germline V gene data show CDR1 as KGHSH and CDR2 as LQKENI. The CDR3 protein is CASSPIGRGNNDYTF. The part of the CDR3 DNA that was read is TGTGCCAGCTCACCGATAGGGCGGGGGAACAATGAC. The full variable domain, rest sourced from reference TRBV18 and TRBJ1-2, is NAGVMQNPRHLVRRRGQEARLRCSPMKGHSHVYWYRQLPEEGLKFMVYLQKENIIDESGMPKERFSAEFPKEGPSILRIQQVVRGDSAAYFCASSPIGRGNNDYTFGSGTRLTVV.

In regard to this clone: The CDR3 end is not reached by the read, which stops 3 residues before it; the germline J gene fills it in. This chain links TRBV28 with TRBJ2-4; tentatively, D is TRBD1 (6 bases). Trimming took off 4 bases at V and 9 bases at J, with 10 bases between the two ends. Germline CDR1 and CDR2: MDHEN and SYDVKM. The CDR3 extends over 12 amino acids. This chain's CDR3 is CASSSQGSIQYF. The CDR3 DNA, read in part, is TGTGCCAGCAGTTCCCAGGGGAGCATT.

Notes on this clone: The read falls 3 residues short of the CDR3 end, and the missing part is taken from the germline J gene. The chain links TRBV28 to TRBJ1-5, with D maybe TRBD1 (6 bases). Trimming left V 7 bases short and J 0 bases short, with 16 bases between. CDR1 and CDR2 from the germline V gene are MDHEN and SYDVKM. There are 16 residues in the CDR3. The CDR3 reads CASKLSRTDSNQPQHF. The CDR3 DNA, read in part, is TGTGCCAGCAAATTGTCCCGGACAGATAGCAATCAGCCC.

Worth noting for this clone: The sequence runs out 3 residues before the end of the CDR3; the remainder is reconstructed from the germline J gene. This chain uses TRBV20-1 with TRBJ2-5; TRBD2 agrees at 8 bases. Germline V gene lookup returns CDR1 DFQATT and CDR2 SNEGSKA (reference sequence). The junction had 0 bases not matched to a gene; V was cut back by 1 base and J by 5 bases. The length of the CDR3 is 12 residues. The covered CDR3 bases are TGCAGTGCTAGAGGACTAGCGGAGACC. Amino acids: CSARGLAET. The whole CDR3 protein is CSARGLAETQYF.

Note on this clone: Read data end 3 residues before the CDR3 end; the end is taken from the germline J gene. The chain uses TRBV20-1 and TRBJ1-4; D is unresolved. The CDR3 length is 14 residues. CDR1 is DFQATT and CDR2 is SNEGSKA in the germline V gene (reference sequence). V shed 3 bases and J shed 8 bases, with 16 bases lying between them. CDR3 DNA (partial): TGCAGTGCTAGTTCCAACGCGGGTAACGAAAAA. Its protein is CSASSNAGNEK. The whole CDR3 protein is CSASSNAGNEKLFF.

Note on this clone: Read sequence stops 3 residues before the CDR3 end, and the germline J gene provides the missing end. This chain joins TRBV28 and TRBJ1-5; 7 nucleotides match TRBD1. Germline V CDR1 and CDR2: MDHEN, SYDVKM. V trimming: 6 bases; J trimming: 3 bases; junction bases outside the gene matches: 5. The CDR3 loop spans 14 amino acids. The CDR3 sequence is CASRETGLNQPQHF. CDR3 DNA (partial): TGTGCCAGCAGGGAGACAGGGCTCAATCAGCCC.

A word on this clone: The CDR3 goes on 3 residues after the read ends, and that part is filled in from the germline J gene. V is TRBV19 and J is TRBJ2-3, with a weak D call TRBD2 (5 bases). Germline CDR1 is LNHDA and CDR2 is SQIVND (reference sequence). The CDR3 consists of 16 residues. CDR3 in amino acids: CASSMARAPSNQPQYF. The CDR3 bases that were read are TGTGCCAGTAGTATGGCCCGGGCACCTAGCAATCAGCCG.

About this clone: The CDR3 end is not reached by the read, which stops 3 residues before it; the germline J gene fills it in. The rearrangement uses TRBV7-9 and TRBJ2-4; the match to TRBD1 covers 7 bases. Germline-derived CDR1 and CDR2 are SEHNR and FQNEAQ (reference sequence). The CDR3 has 14 amino acids. The CDR3 loop reads CASSLLRGHDGQYF. CDR3 DNA (partial): TGTGCCAGCAGCTTATTGAGGGGGCACGATGGT.

To note about this clone: Sequencing ends 3 residues short of the CDR3 end; the germline J gene provides the rest. This chain uses TRBV2 with TRBJ2-7; TRBD2 might be the D (5 bases). Trimming removed 6 bases at V and 3 bases at J, with 15 bases between. Germline CDR1 and CDR2: SNHLY and FYNNEI. CDR3 length: 14 amino acids. The sequenced part of the CDR3 DNA is TGTGCCAGCAGAACCCCCGGACTCATCTACGAG. Amino acids: CASRTPGLIYE. Given in full, the CDR3 is CASRTPGLIYEQYF.

As regards this clone: The sequence runs out 3 residues before the end of the CDR3; the remainder is reconstructed from the germline J gene. V and J are TRBV2 and TRBJ1-2, with D unresolved. Germline values: CDR1 SNHLY, CDR2 FYNNEI. The CDR3 totals 15 residues. The DNA read from the CDR3 is TGTGCCAGCAGTGAGACTACCGTCACCCTAGATACC. Its translation is CASSETTVTLDT. The whole CDR3 is CASSETTVTLDTYTF.

Details on this clone: The CDR3 goes on 3 residues after the read ends, and that part is filled in from the germline J gene. V is TRBV7-2 and J is TRBJ1-1; 9 nucleotides align to TRBD1. Trimming removed 4 bases from V and 6 bases from J; junction bases left unmatched: 9. The germline CDR1 and CDR2 sequences are SGHTA and FQGNSA. The CDR3 length is 15 residues. The CDR3 bases that were read are TGTGCCAGCAGCTCCACAGGGGGCATCCCCCCTGAA. The encoded protein is CASSSTGGIPPE. The CDR3 in full is CASSSTGGIPPEAFF.

A word on this clone: Coverage ceases 3 residues before the CDR3 finishes, and the germline J gene fills in the end. The chain joins TRBV29-1 to TRBJ2-1, with 8 bases aligning to TRBD1. V was pared by 4 bases and J by 6 bases, with 14 bases of the junction left unmatched. Germline V gene data show CDR1 as SQVTM and CDR2 as ANQGSEA. This CDR3 spans 16 amino acids. CDR3 sequence reads: CSVGGAGGFRGNEQFF. Partial CDR3 DNA: TGCAGCGTTGGGGGGGCAGGGGGCTTTCGGGGCAATGAG.

About this clone itself: The missing CDR3 end, 3 residues past where the read stops, is filled in from the germline J gene. The chain recombines TRBV30 with TRBJ2-7; TRBD2 might be the D (6 bases). This CDR3 comprises 13 residues. V gave up 6 bases and J gave up 1 base, with 13 bases separating them. In germline, CDR1 is GTSNPN, CDR2 SVGIG (reference sequence). CDR3 bases read: TGTGCCTGCTTCCGGGACTTGTCCTACGAG. Encoded protein: CACFRDLSYE. Given in full, the CDR3 is CACFRDLSYEQYF. The whole variable domain, remainder taken from reference TRBV30 and TRBJ2-7, is SQTIHQWPATLVQPVGSPLSLECTVEGTSNPNLYWYRQAAGRGLQLLFYSVGIGQISSEVPQNLSASRPQDRQFILSSKKLLLSDSGFYLCACFRDLSYEQYFGPGTRLTVT.

Frequency places this clone as medium-sized. The CDR3 is cut off 3 residues early in the read; its end comes from the germline J gene. The chain uses TRBV18 and TRBJ2-3; TRBD2 aligns across 7 bases. Unmatched junction bases numbered 9, after V lost 3 bases and J lost 0 bases. This CDR3 is 17 amino acids long. CDR1 and CDR2 (germline): KGHSH, LQKENI. CDR3 bases read: TGTGCCAGCTCACCGGTGGCTAGCGGCCGAAGCACAGATACG. Amino acids: CASSPVASGRSTDT. In full, the CDR3 reads CASSPVASGRSTDTQYF. The complete variable domain, with remaining parts taken from reference TRBV18 and TRBJ2-3, reads NAGVMQNPRHLVRRRGQEARLRCSPMKGHSHVYWYRQLPEEGLKFMVYLQKENIIDESGMPKERFSAEFPKEGPSILRIQQVVRGDSAAYFCASSPVASGRSTDTQYFGPGTRLTVL.